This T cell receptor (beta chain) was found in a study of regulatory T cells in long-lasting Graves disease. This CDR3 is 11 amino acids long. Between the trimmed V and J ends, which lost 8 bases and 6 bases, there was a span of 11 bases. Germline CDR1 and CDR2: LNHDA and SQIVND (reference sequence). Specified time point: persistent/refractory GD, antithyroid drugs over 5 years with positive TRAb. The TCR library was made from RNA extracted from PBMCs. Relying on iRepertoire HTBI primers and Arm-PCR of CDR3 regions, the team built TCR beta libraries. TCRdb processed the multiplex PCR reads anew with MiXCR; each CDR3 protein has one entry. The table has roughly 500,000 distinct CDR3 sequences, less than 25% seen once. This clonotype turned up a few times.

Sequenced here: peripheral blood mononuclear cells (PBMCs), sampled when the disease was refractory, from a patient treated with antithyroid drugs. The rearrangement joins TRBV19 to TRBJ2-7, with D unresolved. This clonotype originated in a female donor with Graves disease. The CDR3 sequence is CASANPGEQYF. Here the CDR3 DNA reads TGTGCCAGTGCCAACCCCGGCGAGCAGTACTTC.